This T cell receptor (beta chain) was sequenced during a study of identical twins. This clonotype has a handful of counts. Antigen unknown. Study-wide points: Zero-insertion analyses could be partly confounded by invariant MAIT and iNKT cells. The authors drew conclusions from cross-sectional statistical analysis rather than following the same donors. Cord blood's abundant beta clonotypes had fewer insertions, unlike memory repertoires.

MiXCR, run by TCRdb on the 5' RACE reads, gives a single entry per CDR3 protein. The table lists 420,000 or so distinct CDR3 sequences, approximately 17% of them singletons. The ends were cut back, 2 bases at V and 2 bases at J, with 5 bases in the middle. Per the germline V gene, CDR1 is MNHNS and CDR2 is SASEGT. The CDR3 sequence is 13 residues long. This chain links TRBV6-1 with TRBJ2-3; no clear D. This TCR came from a man in his forties or fifties in good health. Material: naive T cells sorted from blood. CDR3 DNA sequence: TGTGCCAGCAGTGAACTTCCCACAGATACGCAGTATTTT. Its translation: CASSELPTDTQYF.